Listed below are T cell receptor beta chains from one sample, sequenced in a study of T-cell reconstitution after alpha-beta-depleted transplantation in children. TCRdb analysed the PCR reads with MiXCR anew, one entry per CDR3 protein. This table has roughly 150,000 distinct CDR3 sequences, over 8.5% appearing once. The sequencing here drew on PBMCs, taken before TCRalphabeta/CD19-depleted stem cell transplant. Receptors originate from a boy aged 2-15 years with acute myeloid leukemia, due to receive a stem cell transplant. Each CDR3 is given without its conserved first and last residue.

v_gene	CDR3aa
TRBV20-1	SASGWESGTGELF
TRBV9	ASTSPRGNEQF
TRBV12-3/TRBV12-4	ASSRTGAPEAF
TRBV29-1	SVDESPDQTREAF
TRBV16	ASSLFSGNGYT
TRBV7-7	ASSPGLGRTWGETQY
TRBV15	ATSTAPGSGKQY
TRBV12-3/TRBV12-4	ASTRRSGGNEQF
TRBV12-3/TRBV12-4	ASSPGTGGWKLF
TRBV11-2	ASSQPVKGLPVDRSPF
TRBV6-5	ASGTDSYEQY
TRBV12-3/TRBV12-4	ASSLGGGGQPQH
TRBV20-1	SAILGSDTQY
TRBV5-1	ASSLRDTPNTGELF
TRBV5-1	ASSLDSWNTEAF
TRBV7-9	ASSLRHPPYEQY
TRBV5-1	ASSLGLAGGGSSYNEQF
TRBV11-2	ASSHQRYRDRGAGSNEQF
TRBV28	ASSLFPAGDRNEQF
TRBV7-9	ASSFSGNEKLF
TRBV5-6	ASSWDNSYEQY
TRBV7-6	ASSLGAGSNTGELF
TRBV20-1	SARNTGEGSYGYT
TRBV12-3/TRBV12-4	ASSFPPDTQY
TRBV20-1	SASLGDHGELF
TRBV14	ASSQVQGMGTEAF
TRBV6-5	ASRTGNNQPQH
TRBV5-1	ASSSLGRMDQPQH
TRBV20-1	SALYGPLLQETHY
TRBV20-1	SALSGTSVYEQY
TRBV6-5	ASSPRGVGQF
TRBV20-1	SAKIGTSRETQY
TRBV6-1	ASSELGTTEAF
TRBV18	ASSPGVYQETQY
TRBV6-5	ASSYRASNEQF
TRBV7-9	ASSPVGRTNEKLF
TRBV14	ASSFRGYEQY
TRBV20-1	SARAGLAAYNEQF
TRBV29-1	SVISGRSSYEQY